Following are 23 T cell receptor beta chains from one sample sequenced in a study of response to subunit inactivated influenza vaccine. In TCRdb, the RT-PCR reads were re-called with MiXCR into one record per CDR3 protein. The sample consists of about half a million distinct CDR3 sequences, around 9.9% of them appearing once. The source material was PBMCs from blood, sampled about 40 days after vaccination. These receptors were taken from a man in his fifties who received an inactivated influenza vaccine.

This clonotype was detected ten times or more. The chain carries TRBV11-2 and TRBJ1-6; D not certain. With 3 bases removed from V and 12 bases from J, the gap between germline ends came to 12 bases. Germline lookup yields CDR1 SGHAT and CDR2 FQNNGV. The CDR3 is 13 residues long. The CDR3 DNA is TGTGCCAGCAGCTTGGACCTAAGAGGACCCCTCCACTTT. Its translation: CASSLDLRGPLHF.

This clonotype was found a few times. In nucleotides, the CDR3 is TGTGCCAGCAGCTACCGGCTCGGGATAGCGGGAGGCCAAGAGACCCAGTACTTC. Its translation is CASSYRLGIAGGQETQYF. The rearrangement links TRBV7-7 to TRBJ2-5; 10 bases agree with TRBD2. Looked up from germline, CDR1 is SSHAT and CDR2 is FNYEAQ (reference sequence). The CDR3 loop spans 18 amino acids. Trimming took 4 bases from V and 1 from J; bases not matched to a gene: 12.

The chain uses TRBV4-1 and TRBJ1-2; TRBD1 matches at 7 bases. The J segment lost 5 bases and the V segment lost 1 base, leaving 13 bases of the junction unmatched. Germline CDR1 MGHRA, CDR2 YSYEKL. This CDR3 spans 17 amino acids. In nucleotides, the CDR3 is TGCGCCAGCAGCCAAGGAGTGTCCAGGGGGAAGAAATATGGCTACACCTTC. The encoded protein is CASSQGVSRGKKYGYTF.

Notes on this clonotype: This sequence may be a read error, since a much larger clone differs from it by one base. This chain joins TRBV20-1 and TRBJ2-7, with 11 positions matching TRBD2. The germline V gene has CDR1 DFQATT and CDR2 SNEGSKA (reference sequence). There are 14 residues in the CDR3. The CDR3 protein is CSAYRLAGRYGQYF. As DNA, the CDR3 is TGCAGTGCTTATCGACTAGCGGGAAGGTACGGGCAGTACTTC.

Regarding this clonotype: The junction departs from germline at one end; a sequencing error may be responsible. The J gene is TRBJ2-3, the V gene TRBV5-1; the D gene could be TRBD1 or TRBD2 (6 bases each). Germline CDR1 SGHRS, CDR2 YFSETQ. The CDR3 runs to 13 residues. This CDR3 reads CASSLGGADTKYF. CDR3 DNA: TGCGCCAGCAGCTTGGGGGGGGCAGATACGAAGTATTTT.

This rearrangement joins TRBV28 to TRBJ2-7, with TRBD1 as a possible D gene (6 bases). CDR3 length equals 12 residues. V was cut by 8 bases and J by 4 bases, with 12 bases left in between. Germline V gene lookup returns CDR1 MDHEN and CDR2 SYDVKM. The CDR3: CASQTDRYEQYF. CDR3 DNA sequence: TGTGCCAGCCAGACGGACAGATACGAGCAGTACTTC. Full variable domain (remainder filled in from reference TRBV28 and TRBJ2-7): DVKVTQSSRYLVKRTGEKVFLECVQDMDHENMFWYRQDPGLGLRLIYFSYDVKMKEKGDIPEGYSVSREKKERFSLILESASTNQTSMYLCASQTDRYEQYFGPGTRLTVT.

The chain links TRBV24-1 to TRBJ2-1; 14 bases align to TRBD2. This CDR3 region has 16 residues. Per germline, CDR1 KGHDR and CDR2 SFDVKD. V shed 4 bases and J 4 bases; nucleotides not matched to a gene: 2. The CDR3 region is CATSDGTSGSYNEQFF. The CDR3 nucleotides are TGTGCCACCAGTGACGGGACTAGCGGGAGTTACAATGAGCAGTTCTTC.

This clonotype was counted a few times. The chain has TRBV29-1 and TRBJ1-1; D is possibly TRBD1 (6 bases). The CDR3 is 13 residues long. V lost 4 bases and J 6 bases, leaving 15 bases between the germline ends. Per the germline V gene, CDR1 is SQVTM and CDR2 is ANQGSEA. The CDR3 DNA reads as TGCAGCGTTGTTATAACAGGGAAGTCTGAAGCTTTCTTT. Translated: CSVVITGKSEAFF.

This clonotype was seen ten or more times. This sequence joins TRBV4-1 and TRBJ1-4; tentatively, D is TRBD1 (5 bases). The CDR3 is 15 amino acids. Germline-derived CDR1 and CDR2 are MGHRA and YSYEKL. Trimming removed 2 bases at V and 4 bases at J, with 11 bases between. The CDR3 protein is CASSQSGTGNEKLFF. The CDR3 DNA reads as TGCGCCAGCAGCCAATCCGGGACCGGTAATGAAAAACTGTTTTTT.

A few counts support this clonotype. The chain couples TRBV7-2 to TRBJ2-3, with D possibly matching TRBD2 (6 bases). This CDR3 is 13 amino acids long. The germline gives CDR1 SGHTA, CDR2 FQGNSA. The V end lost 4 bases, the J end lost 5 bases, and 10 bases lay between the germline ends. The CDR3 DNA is TGTGCCAGCAGCTCCCGACTAGTAGATACGCAGTATTTT. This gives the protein CASSSRLVDTQYF.

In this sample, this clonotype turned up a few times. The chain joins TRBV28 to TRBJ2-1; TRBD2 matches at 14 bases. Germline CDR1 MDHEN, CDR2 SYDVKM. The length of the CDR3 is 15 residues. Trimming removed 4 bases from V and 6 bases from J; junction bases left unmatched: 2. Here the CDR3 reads CASSWTSGRTNEQFF. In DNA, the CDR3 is TGTGCCAGCAGTTGGACTAGCGGGAGGACCAATGAGCAGTTCTTC.

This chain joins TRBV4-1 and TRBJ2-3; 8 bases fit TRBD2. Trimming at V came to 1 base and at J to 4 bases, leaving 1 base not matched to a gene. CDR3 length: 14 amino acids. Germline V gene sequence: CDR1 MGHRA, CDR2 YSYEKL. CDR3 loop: CASSQAGGADTQYF. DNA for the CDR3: TGCGCCAGCAGCCAAGCGGGGGGGGCAGATACGCAGTATTTT.

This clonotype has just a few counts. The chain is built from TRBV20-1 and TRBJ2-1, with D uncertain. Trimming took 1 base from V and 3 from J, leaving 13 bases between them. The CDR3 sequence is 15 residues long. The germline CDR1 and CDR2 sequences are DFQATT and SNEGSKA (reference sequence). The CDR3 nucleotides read TGCAGTGCTAGAGTTGCGGATTTCCTCTACAATGAGCAGTTCTTC. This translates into CSARVADFLYNEQFF.

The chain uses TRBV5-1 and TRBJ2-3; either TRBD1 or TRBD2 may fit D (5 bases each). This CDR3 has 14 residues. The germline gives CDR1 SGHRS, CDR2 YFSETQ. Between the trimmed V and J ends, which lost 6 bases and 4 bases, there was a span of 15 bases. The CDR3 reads CASNQGAQSDTQYF. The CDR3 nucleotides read TGCGCCAGCAACCAGGGAGCGCAGTCAGATACGCAGTATTTT.

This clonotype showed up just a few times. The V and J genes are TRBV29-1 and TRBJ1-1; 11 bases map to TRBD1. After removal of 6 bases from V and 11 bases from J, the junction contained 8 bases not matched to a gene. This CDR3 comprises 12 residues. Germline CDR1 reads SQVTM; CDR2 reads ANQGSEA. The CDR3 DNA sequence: TGCAGCGTGGCCCGGACAGGGGGCTTGGCTTTCTTT. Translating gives CSVARTGGLAFF.

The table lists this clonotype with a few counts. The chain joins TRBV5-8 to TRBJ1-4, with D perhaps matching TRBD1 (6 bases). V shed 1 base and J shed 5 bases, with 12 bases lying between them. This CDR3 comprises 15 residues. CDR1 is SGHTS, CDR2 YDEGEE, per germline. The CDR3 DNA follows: TGTGCCAGCAGCTTGTCGGCAGGGGAGAATGAAAAACTGTTTTTT. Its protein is CASSLSAGENEKLFF.

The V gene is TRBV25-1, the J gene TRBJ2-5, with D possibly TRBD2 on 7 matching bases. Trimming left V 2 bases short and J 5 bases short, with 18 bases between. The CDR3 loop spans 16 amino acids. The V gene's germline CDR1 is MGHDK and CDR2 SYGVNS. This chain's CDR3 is CASSEEGGPLQETQYF. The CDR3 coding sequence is TGTGCCAGCAGTGAAGAGGGGGGGCCACTACAGGAGACCCAGTACTTC.

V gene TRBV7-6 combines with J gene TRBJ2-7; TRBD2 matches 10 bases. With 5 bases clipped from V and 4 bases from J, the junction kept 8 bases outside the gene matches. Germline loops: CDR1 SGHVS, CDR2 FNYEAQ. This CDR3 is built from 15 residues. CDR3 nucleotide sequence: TGTGCCAGCAGCCTGAGAAGCGGGAGGGAATACGAGCAGTACTTC. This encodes CASSLRSGREYEQYF.

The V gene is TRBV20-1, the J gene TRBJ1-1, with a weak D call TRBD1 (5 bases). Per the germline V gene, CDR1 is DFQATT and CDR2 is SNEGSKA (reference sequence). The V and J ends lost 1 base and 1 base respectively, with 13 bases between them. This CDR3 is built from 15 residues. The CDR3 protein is CSARAPTGGNTEAFF. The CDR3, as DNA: TGCAGTGCTAGAGCCCCTACCGGGGGGAACACTGAAGCTTTCTTT.

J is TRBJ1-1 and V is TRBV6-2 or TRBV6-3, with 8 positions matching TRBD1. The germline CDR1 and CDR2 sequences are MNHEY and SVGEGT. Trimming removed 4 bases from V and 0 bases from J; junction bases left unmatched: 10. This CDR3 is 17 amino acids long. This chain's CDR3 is CASSSKDREVMNTEAFF. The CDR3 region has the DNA TGTGCCAGCAGTTCCAAGGACAGGGAAGTTATGAACACTGAAGCTTTCTTT.

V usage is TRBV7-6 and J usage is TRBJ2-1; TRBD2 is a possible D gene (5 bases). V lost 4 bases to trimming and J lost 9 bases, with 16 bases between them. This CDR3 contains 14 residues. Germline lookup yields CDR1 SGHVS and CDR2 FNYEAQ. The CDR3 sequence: CASSSPGRGSEQFF. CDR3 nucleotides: TGTGCCAGCAGCTCCCCGGGCAGAGGGAGTGAGCAGTTCTTC.

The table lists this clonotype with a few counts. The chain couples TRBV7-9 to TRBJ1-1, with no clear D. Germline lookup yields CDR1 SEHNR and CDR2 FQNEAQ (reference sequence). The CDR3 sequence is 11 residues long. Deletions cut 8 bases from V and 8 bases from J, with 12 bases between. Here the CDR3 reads CASRLWEEAFF. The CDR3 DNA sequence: TGTGCCAGCCGTCTTTGGGAAGAAGCTTTCTTT.

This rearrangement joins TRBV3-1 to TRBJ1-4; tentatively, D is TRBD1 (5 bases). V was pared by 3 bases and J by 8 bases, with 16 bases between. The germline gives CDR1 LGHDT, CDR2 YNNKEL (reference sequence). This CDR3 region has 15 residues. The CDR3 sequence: CASSHSSGGREKLFF. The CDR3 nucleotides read TGTGCCAGCAGCCATTCATCTGGGGGTAGGGAAAAACTGTTTTTT.